The 28 T cell receptor beta chains given below trace back to one sample, sequenced in a study of blood T cells in healthy people across ages. A second PCR, run for roughly 7 to 12 cycles, used a sample-barcoded 5' primer plus a J-beta primer mix. TCRdb re-called the 5' RACE reads with MiXCR, one entry per CDR3 protein. The data contain some 780,000 distinct CDR3 sequences, roughly 56% of them seen just once; the ten biggest clones take up roughly 24%. Material: blood. Receptor source: a man aged 35 to 55 in good health.

The rearrangement links TRBV12-5 to TRBJ2-3; possible D gene TRBD2, 6 bases. The germline gives CDR1 LGHNT, CDR2 FRNRAP. V was trimmed by 4 bases and J by 2 bases, leaving 22 bases between them. This CDR3 region has 18 residues. The CDR3 here is CASGSGVYGEANTDTQYF. The CDR3 DNA follows: TGTGCTAGTGGTTCGGGGGTTTATGGCGAAGCCAACACAGATACGCAGTATTTT.

The chain combines TRBV3-1 with TRBJ2-5, with TRBD2 identical over 8 bases. V shed 1 base and J 3 bases; nucleotides not matched to a gene: 7. This CDR3 has 16 residues. Germline CDR1 and CDR2: LGHDT and YNNKEL (reference sequence). CDR3 amino acids: CASSQGTSRYKETQYF. The CDR3 DNA sequence: TGTGCCAGCAGCCAAGGGACTAGCAGGTACAAAGAGACCCAGTACTTC.

This clonotype was counted between two and nine times. The chain carries TRBV7-2 and TRBJ2-1, with D perhaps TRBD1 or TRBD2 (6 bases each). The CDR3 is 14 residues long. The V gene's germline CDR1 is SGHTA and CDR2 FQGNSA. Trimming cost V 4 bases and J 6 bases, with 13 bases left between them. CDR3 region: CASSSPWGANEQFF. As DNA, the CDR3 is TGTGCCAGCAGCTCCCCGTGGGGGGCCAATGAGCAGTTCTTC.

The chain employs TRBV4-1 and TRBJ2-4; D ambiguous. The CDR3 is 13 amino acids. Looked up from germline, CDR1 is MGHRA and CDR2 is YSYEKL. Trimming took off 0 bases at V and 15 bases at J, with 15 bases between the two ends. The CDR3 DNA sequence: TGCGCCAGCAGCCAAGATCTGGACCAAGGTCCGTACTTC. It encodes CASSQDLDQGPYF.

V gene TRBV6-1 combines with J gene TRBJ2-7; 7 positions agree with TRBD1. The CDR3 is made up of 20 amino acids. The germline gives CDR1 MNHNS, CDR2 SASEGT. Unmatched junction bases numbered 24, after V lost 7 bases and J lost 0 bases. The DNA of the CDR3 is TGTGCCAGCAACCCTGCCTTTGGGGCAGGGGGTGCCGTAAGCTCCTACGAGCAGTACTTC. Translating it yields CASNPAFGAGGAVSSYEQYF.

The chain combines TRBV7-4 with TRBJ1-2; TRBD1 is a possible D gene (5 bases). Per the germline V gene, CDR1 is SGHVT and CDR2 is SQSDAQ. Trimming cost V 2 bases and J 6 bases, with 19 bases left between them. There are 16 residues in the CDR3. The CDR3 sequence: CASSLPAGRRWDGYTF. CDR3 nucleotide sequence: TGTGCCAGCAGCTTACCGGCAGGGAGGCGTTGGGATGGCTACACCTTC.

V usage is TRBV28 and J usage is TRBJ2-7; no reliable D call. V was pared by 8 bases and J by 0 bases, with 11 bases between. This CDR3 comprises 13 residues. Germline V gene sequence: CDR1 MDHEN, CDR2 SYDVKM. CDR3 DNA: TGTGCCAGCTTCGGGTATTTCTCCTACGAGCAGTACTTC. The encoded protein is CASFGYFSYEQYF. The entire variable domain, with the rest obtained from reference TRBV28 and TRBJ2-7, is as follows: DVKVTQSSRYLVKRTGEKVFLECVQDMDHENMFWYRQDPGLGLRLIYFSYDVKMKEKGDIPEGYSVSREKKERFSLILESASTNQTSMYLCASFGYFSYEQYFGPGTRLTVT.

The chain links TRBV27 to TRBJ2-7; 9 positions agree with TRBD2. J lost 3 bases, V lost 4 bases, and 4 bases had no gene match. CDR3 length equals 14 residues. CDR1 is MNHEY and CDR2 is SMNVEV in the germline V gene (reference sequence). CDR3 bases: TGTGCCAGCAGTTCCGCGGGGGGGAACTACGAGCAGTACTTC. Translating it yields CASSSAGGNYEQYF.

This chain connects TRBV29-1 to TRBJ1-2, with 10 bases identical to TRBD1. J lost 6 bases, V lost 7 bases, and 17 bases had no gene match. The CDR3 loop spans 16 amino acids. The germline gives CDR1 SQVTM, CDR2 ANQGSEA. The CDR3 spells CSARDRGSIRGNGYTF. The CDR3 DNA is TGCAGCGCTAGGGACAGGGGATCCATTCGGGGGAATGGCTACACCTTC. The complete variable domain, with remaining parts taken from reference TRBV29-1 and TRBJ1-2, reads SAVISQKPSRDICQRGTSLTIQCQVDSQVTMMFWYRQQPGQSLTLIATANQGSEATYESGFVIDKFPISRPNLTFSTLTVSNMSPEDSSIYLCSARDRGSIRGNGYTFGSGTRLTVV.

V and J are TRBV7-2 and TRBJ1-2; no clear D gene. The CDR3 has 16 amino acids. In germline, CDR1 is SGHTA, CDR2 FQGNSA. Deletions cut 3 bases from V and 5 bases from J, with 19 bases between. The CDR3: CASSFRQATHPYGYTF. DNA of the CDR3: TGTGCCAGCAGCTTCCGGCAGGCTACCCATCCTTATGGCTACACCTTC.

About this clonotype itself: One junction end does not reproduce the germline sequence, and a read error may be involved. The chain recombines TRBV29-1 with TRBJ2-5; perhaps TRBD1 as D (6 bases). CDR3 length: 15 amino acids. Germline CDR1 is SQVTM and CDR2 is ANQGSEA. Written as DNA, the CDR3 is TGCAGCGTTGAACTCCTGGACAGAGAACAAGAGACCCTGTACTTC. Translating gives CSVELLDREQETLYF.

This clonotype was seen only once. This sequence joins TRBV5-1 and TRBJ2-6, with D maybe TRBD1 (6 bases). Deletions cut 10 bases from V and 10 bases from J, with 12 bases between. Germline-derived CDR1 and CDR2 are SGHRS and YFSETQ. The CDR3 is 11 amino acids. The DNA of the CDR3 is TGCGCCGTCTCCCAGGGGAACGTCCTGACTTTC. Translating it yields CAVSQGNVLTF.

V and J are TRBV20-1 and TRBJ2-3; D is undetermined. Germline CDR1 is DFQATT and CDR2 is SNEGSKA (reference sequence). V was trimmed by 3 bases and J by 3 bases, leaving 13 bases between them. This CDR3 region has 14 residues. CDR3 loop: CSASTTARTDTQYF. As DNA, the CDR3 is TGCAGTGCTAGTACGACCGCTAGAACAGATACGCAGTATTTT.

This clonotype occurred once. The V gene is TRBV12-3 or TRBV12-4, the J gene TRBJ1-2; D is ambiguous. The CDR3 has 13 amino acids. V lost 6 bases to trimming and J lost 2 bases, with 10 bases between them. CDR3 residues: CASSSPLNYGYTF. CDR3 nucleotides: TGTGCCAGCAGCAGTCCACTGAACTATGGCTACACCTTC.

The V call is TRBV4-2, the J call TRBJ2-1; 11 bases are shared with TRBD2. Germline lookup yields CDR1 LGHNA and CDR2 YNFKEQ. J lost 6 bases, V lost 3 bases, and 7 bases had no gene match. This CDR3 is built from 16 residues. The CDR3 loop is CASSHGTSGALNEQFF. The CDR3 bases are TGTGCCAGCAGCCACGGGACTAGCGGAGCCCTCAATGAGCAGTTCTTC.

V gene TRBV28 combines with J gene TRBJ2-5, with unresolved D. Trimming shortened V by 8 bases and J by 4 bases, and 14 bases separated the two germline ends. This CDR3 is built from 13 residues. Germline lookup yields CDR1 MDHEN and CDR2 SYDVKM. The CDR3 is CASQKGRRETQYF. In DNA form, the CDR3 reads TGTGCCAGCCAGAAAGGGCGTAGAGAGACCCAGTACTTC.

The rearrangement uses TRBV10-2 and TRBJ2-1; D is undetermined. Germline V lookup: CDR1 WSHSY, CDR2 SAAADI. The CDR3 totals 13 residues. The V gene lost 3 bases and the J gene lost 7 bases, with 10 bases spanning the gap. CDR3 nucleotides: TGCGCCAGCAGTGACACCTCTCGAAATGAGCAGTTCTTC. This translates into CASSDTSRNEQFF.

This clonotype has a handful of counts. The gene calls are TRBV5-1 and TRBJ1-5, with D tentatively TRBD1 (5 bases). Per germline, CDR1 SGHRS and CDR2 YFSETQ. V shed 2 bases and J shed 5 bases, with 8 bases lying between them. CDR3 length: 13 amino acids. The CDR3 sequence is CASSFMGDQPQHF. The CDR3 nucleotides are TGCGCCAGCAGCTTCATGGGGGATCAGCCCCAGCATTTT.

This clonotype has just a few counts. J is TRBJ2-1 and V is TRBV10-3, with 13 bases identical to TRBD2. CDR3 length equals 16 residues. The ends lost 2 bases at V and 5 bases at J; junction bases unmatched: 3. CDR1 is ENHRY, CDR2 SYGVKD, per germline. This CDR3 reads CAISERGTSGDNEQFF. CDR3 bases: TGTGCCATCAGTGAGCGAGGGACTAGCGGGGACAATGAGCAGTTCTTC.

The J gene is TRBJ2-6, the V gene TRBV3-1; D is undetermined. This CDR3 contains 16 residues. V shed 0 bases and J shed 2 bases, with 8 bases lying between them. The germline CDR1 and CDR2 sequences are LGHDT and YNNKEL (reference sequence). The CDR3 DNA follows: TGTGCCAGCAGCCAAGATATGGCAGCTGGGGCCAACGTCCTGACTTTC. This sequence encodes CASSQDMAAGANVLTF.

This clonotype occurred a few times. V usage is TRBV5-1 and J usage is TRBJ1-6; D gene unclear. Trimming left V 1 base short and J 8 bases short, with 13 bases between. This CDR3 is built from 15 residues. Germline-derived CDR1 and CDR2 are SGHRS and YFSETQ. The CDR3 sequence is CASSLSAAEDSPLHF. DNA for the CDR3: TGCGCCAGCAGCTTGTCTGCGGCAGAAGATTCACCCCTCCACTTT.

The chain links TRBV9 to TRBJ2-1; 8 nucleotides match TRBD2. V gave up 0 bases and J gave up 10 bases; unmatched junction bases: 12. The germline V gene encodes CDR1 SGDLS and CDR2 YYNGEE. The CDR3 is made up of 16 amino acids. The CDR3 DNA sequence: TGTGCCAGCAGCGTAGACTACGGGAGGGCAATCAGCGAGCAGTTCTTC. Its protein is CASSVDYGRAISEQFF.

V usage is TRBV20-1 and J usage is TRBJ1-5; weak D call: TRBD1 (6 bases). CDR1 is DFQATT, CDR2 SNEGSKA, per germline (reference sequence). The V gene lost 6 bases and the J gene lost 7 bases, with 22 bases spanning the gap. This CDR3 has 15 amino acids. CDR3: CSAATYQGSGQPQHF. Here the CDR3 DNA reads TGCAGTGCAGCAACATATCAGGGGTCCGGCCAGCCCCAGCATTTT.

The V call is TRBV12-3 or TRBV12-4, the J call TRBJ2-7; the D call may be TRBD1 or TRBD2 (5 bases each). The V end was cut by 6 bases, the J end by 1 base, with 13 bases between. The CDR3 contains 14 residues. This CDR3 is CASRRGTFSYEQYF. The CDR3 DNA is TGTGCCAGCAGGAGAGGGACCTTTTCCTACGAGCAGTACTTC.

This clonotype turned up a few times. This sequence joins TRBV3-1 and TRBJ2-1; TRBD1 aligns across 7 bases. The germline gives CDR1 LGHDT, CDR2 YNNKEL (reference sequence). The CDR3 spans 16 residues. V lost 0 bases to trimming and J lost 4 bases; unmatched junction nucleotides: 6. The DNA for the CDR3 is TGTGCCAGCAGCCAAGACATGGGGACAGTTTACAATGAGCAGTTCTTC. Protein sequence: CASSQDMGTVYNEQFF.

The chain uses TRBV28 and TRBJ2-7, with 9 bases lining up with TRBD1. The CDR3 consists of 15 residues. V shed 6 bases and J 4 bases; nucleotides not matched to a gene: 10. Germline lookup yields CDR1 MDHEN and CDR2 SYDVKM. The CDR3 loop reads CASSRKGQGLYEQYF. CDR3 bases: TGTGCCAGCAGCCGAAAGGGACAGGGTTTGTACGAGCAGTACTTC.

This clonotype occurred many times. This chain connects TRBV27 to TRBJ1-4, with a tentative D call TRBD1 (5 bases). Germline CDR1 is MNHEY and CDR2 is SMNVEV (reference sequence). This CDR3 is 16 amino acids long. V gave up 6 bases and J gave up 0 bases, with 14 bases separating them. The CDR3 here is CASSSQTGATNEKLFF. For the CDR3, the DNA is TGTGCCAGCAGCTCACAAACAGGAGCAACTAATGAAAAACTGTTTTTT.

This chain links TRBV6-5 with TRBJ1-2; 8 nucleotides agree with TRBD1. The CDR3 contains 14 residues. V lost 2 bases and J lost 8; bases outside the gene matches: 7. CDR1 MNHEY and CDR2 SVGAGI come from the germline V gene. CDR3 amino acids: CASSYNQGAVGYTF. CDR3 DNA sequence: TGTGCCAGCAGTTACAACCAGGGGGCGGTGGGCTACACCTTC.